This T cell receptor beta chain was captured in a study of cytotoxic CD8 clonotypes in ibrutinib-treated CLL. The wider study: IGHV unmutated about 17; relapsed/refractory about a dozen; treatment-naive about 14. Mean values per sample were around 250,000 productive templates and 98,000 or so productive rearrangements.

V lost 2 bases and J 6 bases, leaving 10 bases between the germline ends. This CDR3 region has 14 residues. The germline V gene encodes CDR1 LNHNV and CDR2 YYDKDF (reference sequence). The data were produced by immunoSEQ multiplex PCR, yet TCRdb's version contains in-frame clones alone and is incomplete. Altogether under 300,000 clones are present, roughly three quarters being singletons, with the ten largest covering roughly 5%. The receptor was isolated from a human donor with chronic lymphocytic leukemia. The V gene is TRBV15, the J gene TRBJ2-2; D gene unclear. This specimen was PBMCs, taken at disease progression, from a patient treated with ibrutinib. Here the CDR3 reads CATSRSSGSGELFF. The DNA for the CDR3 is TGTGCCACCAGCAGAAGCTCCGGGTCCGGGGAGCTGTTTTTT.